The present TCR beta chain was sequenced within a study of CD8 T cells in Susac syndrome. Patients with Susac syndrome met the recently defined diagnostic criteria for definite or probable disease. Negative isolation was applied to CD8+ and CD4+ T cells, and FACS enrichment was applied to TEMRA cells. Per the germline V gene, CDR1 is MNHEY and CDR2 is SMNVEV (reference sequence). Trimming removed 6 bases at V and 7 bases at J, with 16 bases between. This CDR3 has 14 residues. RNA amounts of 0.5 to 1 ug underwent reverse transcription with random hexamers. immunoSEQ multiplex PCR amplified TCR beta CDR3 across 54 Vbeta, 13 Jbeta. In TCRdb, the immunoSEQ multiplex PCR reads were re-called with MiXCR into one record per CDR3 protein. The sample has about 80,000 distinct CDR3 sequences, roughly 91% seen once.

This chain links TRBV27 with TRBJ2-1, with D perhaps given as TRBD1 or TRBD2 (6 bases each). The receptor comes from a human donor with Susac syndrome. What was sequenced was CD4+ T cells from PBMCs. In nucleotides, the CDR3 is TGTGCCAGCAGCCCTCGGGGGCTGGAAAATGAGCAGTTCTTC. Translating gives CASSPRGLENEQFF.